This T cell receptor beta chain comes out of a study of tumor-infiltrating lymphocytes in localized non-small cell lung cancer. Method: immunoSEQ multiplex PCR; TCRdb's copy keeps in-frame clones and lacks some. The table records about 9,800 clones, 60% to 80% of them present only once. Overall study results and limits: Immunotypes IM1 and IM2 had similar TCR-derived T-cell fractions.

On this clone: The antigen is not known.

The clonotype originates from a human donor with non-small cell lung cancer. Input material: lung tumor tissue.

For the CDR3, the DNA is TGTGCCAGCAGCTTAGATCTCGGGAATCAGCCCCAGCATTTT. The encoded protein is CASSLDLGNQPQHF. The chain couples TRBV11-2 to TRBJ1-5, with D unclear. The V and J ends lost 0 bases and 4 bases respectively, with 7 bases between them. Germline V lookup: CDR1 SGHAT, CDR2 FQNNGV. The CDR3 runs 14 residues.